Listed below are T cell receptor beta chains from one sample, sequenced in a study of blood T cell repertoires in COVID-19. The method was immunoSEQ multiplex PCR; TCRdb's version includes in-frame clones alone and lacks a portion of them. Of about 380,000 clones listed, roughly 91% are singletons. Sequencing input: PBMCs or T cells enriched from blood (not recorded which). The receptor set was obtained from a woman aged 18-29 years who had recovered from COVID-19. The CDR3 runs from the conserved cysteine through the conserved F or W. Each record gives: D gene, V gene, clone size, J gene, CDR3 length, CDR3 DNA, CDR3 protein. D genes are given only for firm matches. Expanded clones get a size class; other rows say once, few or many, or leave the size out.

NA	TRBV9	NA	TRBJ1-1	14	TGTGCCAGCAGCCGGCCAACAGGGAACACTGAAGCTTTCTTT	CASSRPTGNTEAFF
TRBD1	TRBV9	NA	TRBJ1-2	15	TGTGCCAGCAGCGTAGAGGGGACAGGGGCCTATGGCTACACCTTC	CASSVEGTGAYGYTF
NA	TRBV7-2	NA	TRBJ2-1	15	TGTGCCAGCAGCTTAACGGGGGAGATCTTCAATGAGCAGTTCTTC	CASSLTGEIFNEQFF
TRBD1	TRBV5-1	NA	TRBJ2-7	15	TGCGCCAGCAGCCCCTGGACAGGGCCTAGCTACGAGCAGTACTTC	CASSPWTGPSYEQYF
NA	TRBV5-1	NA	TRBJ1-3	13	TGCGCCAGCAGCCCGGGGGGAGGAAACACCATATATTTT	CASSPGGGNTIYF
TRBD1	TRBV5-1	few	TRBJ1-1	14	TGCGCTGCCCGGACAGGGAATGGTGCCGCTGAAGCTTTCTTT	CAARTGNGAAEAFF
TRBD2	TRBV7-8	NA	TRBJ2-1	16	TGTGCCAGCAGATTCTCCGGGACTAGCGGTTACAATGAGCAGTTCTTC	CASRFSGTSGYNEQFF
NA	TRBV25-1	NA	TRBJ1-1	13	TGTGCCAGCAGTGAGTACAAGAACACTGAAGCTTTCTTT	CASSEYKNTEAFF
NA	TRBV25-1	NA	TRBJ2-2	18	TGTGCCAGCAGTGGCTCCCCAAGGACCCCGTCAGGGACCGGGGAGCTGTTTTTT	CASSGSPRTPSGTGELFF
TRBD1	TRBV10-3	NA	TRBJ2-3	13	TGTGCCATCAGTATCAAGGACAGGGATACGCAGTATTTT	CAISIKDRDTQYF
TRBD1	TRBV7-9	NA	TRBJ1-2	14	TGTGCCAGCAGCTTAGGACAGGGGCTCTATGGCTACACCTTC	CASSLGQGLYGYTF
TRBD1	TRBV7-8	NA	TRBJ1-1	15	TGTGCCAGCAGCTACCCCGACAGGGCCGGAACTGAAGCTTTCTTT	CASSYPDRAGTEAFF
NA	TRBV5-5	once	TRBJ2-5	14	TGTGCCACGAGGGGGAATACCCTTCAAGAGACCCAGTACTTC	CATRGNTLQETQYF
TRBD1	TRBV4-3	NA	TRBJ1-1	13	TGCGCCAGCAGCGAGACAGGGGGCACTGAAGCTTTCTTT	CASSETGGTEAFF
NA	TRBV27	NA	TRBJ1-1	13	TGTGCCAGCAGGCCGGACGGGAGCACTGAAGCTTTCTTT	CASRPDGSTEAFF
NA	TRBV18	NA	TRBJ2-7	14	TGTGCCAGCTCATCCAGGGGATTGACCTACGAGCAGTACTTC	CASSSRGLTYEQYF
NA	TRBV6-5	once	TRBJ1-5	12	TGTGCCAGTCAGGGGTTTGGTCAGCCCCAGCATTTT	CASQGFGQPQHF
NA	TRBV19	NA	TRBJ2-7	12	TGTGCCAGTAGAGGGGAACCTTACGAGCAGTACTTC	CASRGEPYEQYF
TRBD1	TRBV29-1	NA	TRBJ1-5	15	TGCAGCGCCGTAGTGGGGACAGTTAGCAATCAGCCCCAGCATTTT	CSAVVGTVSNQPQHF